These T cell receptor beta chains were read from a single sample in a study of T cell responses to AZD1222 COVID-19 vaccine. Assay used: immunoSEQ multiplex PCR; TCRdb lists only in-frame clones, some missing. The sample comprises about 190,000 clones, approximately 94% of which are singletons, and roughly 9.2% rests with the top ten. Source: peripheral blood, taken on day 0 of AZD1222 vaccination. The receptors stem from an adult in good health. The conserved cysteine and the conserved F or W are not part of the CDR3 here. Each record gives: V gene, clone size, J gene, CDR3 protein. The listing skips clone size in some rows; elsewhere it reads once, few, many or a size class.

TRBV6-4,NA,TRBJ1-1,ASSLQGGTEAF
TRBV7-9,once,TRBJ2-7,ASSLRQGSYEQY
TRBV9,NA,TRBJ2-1,ASSPLGRVSSYNEQF
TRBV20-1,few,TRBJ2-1,SASSGDVYNEQF
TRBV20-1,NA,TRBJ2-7,SAILVYEQY
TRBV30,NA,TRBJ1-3,AWGGGPATSGNTIY
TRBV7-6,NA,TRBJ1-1,ASSPGMNTEAF
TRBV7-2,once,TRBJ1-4,ASSSAGRRNEKLF
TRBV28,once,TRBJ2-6,ASSFLRGGANVLT
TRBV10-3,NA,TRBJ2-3,AILRGGANTDTQY
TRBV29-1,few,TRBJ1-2,SVLGDNYGYT
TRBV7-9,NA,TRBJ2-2,ASSTGLAGRHGELF
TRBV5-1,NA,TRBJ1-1,ASSLEGAGTEAF
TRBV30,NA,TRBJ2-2,AWSVGTPHGELF
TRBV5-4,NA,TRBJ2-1,ASSLGSPDSYNEQF
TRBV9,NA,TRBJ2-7,ASSVVVGHEQY
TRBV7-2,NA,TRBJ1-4,ASSLWGPTNEKLF
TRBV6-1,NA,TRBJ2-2,ASSGPSSGVNTGELF
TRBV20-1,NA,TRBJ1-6,SAPGYGALH
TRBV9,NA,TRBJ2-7,ASSVGTSGVYEQY
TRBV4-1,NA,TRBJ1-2,ASSQEIGDVYGYT
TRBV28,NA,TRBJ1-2,ASSLDRGGYT
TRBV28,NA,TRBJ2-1,ASSSLSSGVYNEQF
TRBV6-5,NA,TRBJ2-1,ASSYSGQSNEQF
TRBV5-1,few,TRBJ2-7,ASSPEGVSEQY
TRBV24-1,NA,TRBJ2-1,ATSDHGSLDEQF
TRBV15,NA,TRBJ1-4,ATSREGTLANEKLF
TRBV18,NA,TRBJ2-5,ASSGVQETQY
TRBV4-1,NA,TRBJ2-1,ASSPGTSGWNEQF
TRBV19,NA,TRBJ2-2,ASSIRLVPTGELF